The 20 T cell receptor beta chains reported below all come from one sample, sequenced in a study of blood T cell repertoires in COVID-19. Generated by immunoSEQ multiplex PCR, the TCRdb table keeps only in-frame clones and is missing some. The table has 69,000 or so clones, 90% seen once. Sequenced: peripheral blood. These receptors were obtained from a man aged 45-65 years with acute or convalescent COVID-19.

Only one count was recorded for this clone. This chain uses TRBV7-9 with TRBJ1-2; 8 bases agree with TRBD1. Germline CDR1 and CDR2: SEHNR and FQNEAQ (reference sequence). There are 15 residues in the CDR3. The V gene end was trimmed by 2 bases and the J gene end by 6 bases; junction bases not matched to a gene: 8. CDR3 amino acids: CASSLQGAVNDGYTF. The CDR3 coding sequence is TGTGCCAGCAGCTTACAGGGGGCGGTGAATGATGGCTACACCTTC.

The rearrangement uses TRBV25-1 and TRBJ1-6; D call uncertain. Germline V gene sequence: CDR1 MGHDK, CDR2 SYGVNS. The CDR3 totals 14 residues. The V gene lost 3 bases and the J gene lost 6 bases, with 9 bases spanning the gap. The CDR3: CASSDTGINSPLHF. The CDR3 DNA follows: TGTGCCAGCAGTGACACGGGGATTAATTCACCCCTCCACTTT.

This chain uses TRBV28 with TRBJ2-7; 8 bases match TRBD1. This CDR3 has 14 amino acids. J gave up 4 bases and V 8 bases, and 10 bases lay outside the gene matches. Germline V gene lookup returns CDR1 MDHEN and CDR2 SYDVKM. The CDR3 loop is CASVATGANYEQYF. In nucleotides, the CDR3 is TGTGCCAGCGTAGCGACAGGGGCCAATTACGAGCAGTACTTC.

Only one count was recorded for this clone. The rearrangement uses TRBV7-2 and TRBJ2-7, with TRBD2 identical over 10 bases. The V gene end was trimmed by 4 bases and the J gene end by 5 bases; junction bases not matched to a gene: 14. The CDR3 is 17 amino acids. Germline loops: CDR1 SGHTA, CDR2 FQGNSA. CDR3 nucleotides: TGTGCCAGCAGCTGGATTGCTAGCGGGAGAATAAGCGACGAGCAGTACTTC. Translated: CASSWIASGRISDEQYF.

The CDR3 region is CASSLDGSSYEQYF. The CDR3 DNA reads TGTGCCAGCAGCTTAGACGGGAGCTCCTACGAGCAGTACTTC. The J gene is TRBJ2-7, the V gene TRBV7-2, with D possibly being TRBD2 (6 bases). The germline V gene has CDR1 SGHTA and CDR2 FQGNSA. The CDR3 contains 14 residues. Trimming shortened V by 1 base and J by 0 bases, and 7 bases separated the two germline ends.

This chain uses TRBV6-5 with TRBJ1-5; a possible D gene is TRBD1 (5 bases). Germline lookup yields CDR1 MNHEY and CDR2 SVGAGI. V lost 7 bases and J 6 bases, leaving 16 bases between the germline ends. There are 14 residues in the CDR3. The CDR3 nucleotides are TGTGCCAGCACGTGGCAGGGCACGGGTCAGCCCCAGCATTTT. It translates to CASTWQGTGQPQHF.

The chain joins TRBV27 to TRBJ2-7; D is possibly TRBD2 (5 bases). The CDR3 is made up of 15 amino acids. V was pared by 6 bases and J by 2 bases, with 17 bases between. Per germline, CDR1 MNHEY and CDR2 SMNVEV (reference sequence). CDR3 protein: CASSRTFYGAYEQYF. CDR3 sequence (DNA): TGTGCCAGCAGCCGAACCTTCTACGGGGCCTACGAGCAGTACTTC.

This chain links TRBV24-1 with TRBJ2-1, with TRBD2 matching 15 bases. Unmatched junction bases numbered 6, after V lost 7 bases and J lost 6 bases. This CDR3 is 16 amino acids long. CDR1 and CDR2 from the germline V gene are KGHDR and SFDVKD. CDR3 in DNA: TGTGCCACCAGCCGGACTAGCGGGAGGGCCAGCAATGAGCAGTTCTTC. Protein: CATSRTSGRASNEQFF.

J is TRBJ2-5 and V is TRBV3-1 (or the pseudogene TRBV3-2); tentative D call: TRBD2 (5 bases). V lost 6 bases and J lost 5, with 16 bases in between. CDR1 and CDR2 from the germline V gene are LGHDT and YNNKEL (reference sequence). The CDR3 spans 14 residues. In DNA form, the CDR3 reads TGTGCCAGCAGGGGGAGTGGAGGTTGGGAGACCCAGTACTTC. The encoded protein is CASRGSGGWETQYF.

This chain uses TRBV7-9 with TRBJ2-7; D may be TRBD2 (5 bases). This CDR3 has 14 residues. V was shortened by 5 bases and J by 0 bases, with 11 bases between the two germline ends. CDR1 is SEHNR, CDR2 FQNEAQ, per germline (reference sequence). This chain's CDR3 is CASSPGLPSYEQYF. As DNA, the CDR3 is TGTGCCAGCAGCCCCGGACTCCCCTCCTACGAGCAGTACTTC.

This sequence joins TRBV2 and TRBJ1-3; 8 bases are shared with TRBD1. The CDR3 length is 12 residues. J was trimmed by 8 bases and V by 6 bases; bases with no gene match: 3. Germline assignment: CDR1 SNHLY and CDR2 FYNNEI. The CDR3 coding sequence is TGTGCCAGCAGCCAGGGGGCATACACCATATATTTT. Protein sequence: CASSQGAYTIYF.

The gene calls are TRBV27 and TRBJ2-3, with 8 bases that match TRBD1. The V and J ends lost 5 bases and 1 base, in that order; junction bases with no gene match: 5. The CDR3 length is 15 residues. Germline V lookup: CDR1 MNHEY, CDR2 SMNVEV (reference sequence). The CDR3 reads CASSRTGFGTDTQYF. The CDR3 region has the DNA TGTGCCAGCAGTCGGACAGGGTTCGGCACAGATACGCAGTATTTT.

The chain carries TRBV3-1 (or the pseudogene TRBV3-2) and TRBJ2-4; D call uncertain. The CDR3 covers 11 residues. V lost 4 bases, J lost 4 bases, and 2 bases lay in between. Germline loops: CDR1 LGHDT, CDR2 YNNKEL (reference sequence). The CDR3 region has the DNA TGTGCCAGCAGCCCTAAAAACATTCAGTACTTC. Residues: CASSPKNIQYF.

This rearrangement joins TRBV30 to TRBJ2-6; the match to TRBD1 covers 8 bases. The CDR3 contains 17 residues. The germline V gene has CDR1 GTSNPN and CDR2 SVGIG (reference sequence). After removal of 2 bases from V and 2 bases from J, the junction contained 8 bases not matched to a gene. As DNA, the CDR3 is TGTGCCTGGAGTCCTGGCAGGGGGCGCGCTGGGGCCAACGTCCTGACTTTC. It specifies CAWSPGRGRAGANVLTF.

The DNA of the CDR3 is TGTGCCAGCAGCTTAGGACTAGCGGGAGGACCCACAGATACGCAGTATTTT. Encoded protein: CASSLGLAGGPTDTQYF. The chain employs TRBV7-2 and TRBJ2-3, with 13 bases identical to TRBD2. V was clipped by 1 base and J by 2 bases; unmatched bases: 3. CDR3 length: 17 residues. Germline-derived CDR1 and CDR2 are SGHTA and FQGNSA.

This chain links TRBV4-3 with TRBJ1-1; D perhaps matches TRBD1 (6 bases). Per germline, CDR1 LGHNA and CDR2 YSLEER. The V gene lost 4 bases and the J gene lost 6 bases, with 18 bases spanning the gap. The length of the CDR3 is 15 residues. In nucleotides, the CDR3 is TGCGCCAGCAGCCGGACCTCGGGACACGAGGCTGAAGCTTTCTTT. It specifies CASSRTSGHEAEAFF.

On this clone: This sample includes further DNA sequences coding for the same CDR3. The chain is built from TRBV12-3 or TRBV12-4 and TRBJ2-3; D remains ambiguous. V was trimmed by 2 bases and J by 6 bases, leaving 6 bases between them. This CDR3 has 12 amino acids. The CDR3 nucleotides are TGTGCCAGCAGTTTATATGGCGATACGCAGTATTTT. This gives the protein CASSLYGDTQYF.

The chain recombines TRBV5-5 with TRBJ2-5; the match to TRBD2 covers 8 bases. CDR1 and CDR2 (germline): SGHKS, YYEKEE (reference sequence). The trim removed 5 bases at V and 4 bases at J, leaving 10 bases unmatched. The CDR3 has 15 amino acids. CDR3 loop: CASSGGLEVRETQYF. The CDR3, as DNA: TGTGCCAGCAGTGGGGGACTAGAGGTCCGAGAGACCCAGTACTTC.

The chain employs TRBV5-1 and TRBJ2-2, with D perhaps matching TRBD2 (7 bases). V lost 4 bases and J 2 bases, leaving 12 bases between the germline ends. CDR1 is SGHRS, CDR2 YFSETQ, per germline. The CDR3 has 15 residues. The DNA of the CDR3 is TGCGCCAGCAGCCGGGGGGACACCAACACCGGGGAGCTGTTTTTT. Its translation: CASSRGDTNTGELFF.

Here the CDR3 DNA reads TGTGCCATCAGCCCAGACAGGGGGCAGGATTCACCCCTCCACTTT. It translates to CAISPDRGQDSPLHF. The chain couples TRBV10-3 to TRBJ1-6, with 10 nucleotides matching TRBD1. CDR1 is ENHRY and CDR2 is SYGVKD in the germline V gene. Trimming cost V 6 bases and J 8 bases; bases outside gene matches: 7. The CDR3 spans 15 residues.